These T cell receptor beta chains were read from a single sample in a study of blood T cell repertoires in COVID-19. Assay: immunoSEQ multiplex PCR; the TCRdb copy retains only in-frame clones and omits some. The sample holds tens of thousands of clones, approximately 81% seen once. The sequenced sample consisted of peripheral blood. These receptors originate from a woman in her 70s with acute or convalescent COVID-19. The CDR3 runs from the conserved cysteine through the conserved F or W.

TRBJ2-1 | TRBV30 | CAWSLGLAQSYNEQFF
TRBJ2-3 | TRBV29-1 | CSTGQGVTDTQYF
TRBJ1-3 | TRBV5-1 | CASSTGQVNTIYF
TRBJ2-4 | TRBV15 | CATSRERQGTAKNIQYF
TRBJ2-2 | TRBV7-9 | CASSPTGTGDTGELFF
TRBJ2-2 | TRBV28 | CASSFSSGSPGELFF
TRBJ2-3 | TRBV6-6 | CASSYYGTSTDTQYF
TRBJ2-1 | TRBV10-3 | CAITPLAGVGNEQFF
TRBJ1-1 | TRBV18 | CASSRGQGARNTEAFF
TRBJ1-1 | TRBV15 | CATSRDRGPGTEAFF
TRBJ1-1 | TRBV5-4 | CASSLGSGDTEAFF
TRBJ2-5 | TRBV5-4 | CASSLALQETQYF
TRBJ2-1 | TRBV11-3 | CASSLLLDNEQFF
TRBJ2-5 | TRBV3-1/TRBV3-2 | CASSQAGGSFQETQYF
TRBJ2-5 | TRBV6-2/TRBV6-3 | CASSYERGGRETQYF
TRBJ2-5 | TRBV6-6 | CASKTSGVQETQYF
TRBJ2-1 | TRBV7-9 | CASSLAWDRYNEQFF
TRBJ1-6 | TRBV7-2 | CASSQDRGINNSPLHF
TRBJ2-2 | TRBV18 | CASFNRAMDTGELFF
TRBJ2-3 | TRBV5-4 | CASSPQTSGGTDTQYF
TRBJ1-1 | TRBV5-4 | CASSLDRNTEAFF
TRBJ1-1 | TRBV6-5 | CASSSRGRNTEAFF
TRBJ1-4 | TRBV19 | CASRSGQLNEKLFF
TRBJ1-5 | TRBV2 | CASSESRGSQPQHF
TRBJ2-1 | TRBV14 | CASSQDTGGAAEQFF
TRBJ1-1 | TRBV2 | CARQESRVNTEAFF
TRBJ1-1 | TRBV9 | CASSAGSGLLNTEAFF
TRBJ2-3 | TRBV6-2/TRBV6-3 | CASSYFGLSTDTQYF
TRBJ2-5 | TRBV5-1 | CASSDRGQGETQYF
TRBJ2-1 | TRBV6-2/TRBV6-3 | CASSYLAGMSEQFF
TRBJ1-2 | TRBV7-9 | CASSFSLLAGQEDLYGYTF
TRBJ2-1 | TRBV7-2 | CASSLRGREDEQFF
TRBJ1-1 | TRBV7-9 | CASRRQGGETEAFF
TRBJ2-1 | TRBV7-8 | CASSLDYSEQFF
TRBJ1-3 | TRBV3-1/TRBV3-2 | CASSQTGYYF
TRBJ2-1 | TRBV7-2 | CASSFASGNYNEQFF
TRBJ1-2 | TRBV13 | CASSSRDSLYGYTF
TRBJ2-5 | TRBV5-4 | CASSPGAGGPKEETQYF
TRBJ1-3 | TRBV3-1/TRBV3-2 | CASSQDLGVSGNTIYF
TRBJ2-5 | TRBV7-2 | CASSSGQVQETQYF
TRBJ1-2 | TRBV20-1 | CSASPNYGYTF
TRBJ2-1 | TRBV11-2 | CASTRQGGKGNEQFF
TRBJ2-1 | TRBV19 | CASEGTSGGNYNEQFF
TRBJ2-1 | TRBV5-4 | CASSLRTSGGLGEQFF
TRBJ2-1 | TRBV7-2 | CASSLVVGLAGASYNEQFF
TRBJ1-2 | TRBV7-2 | CASSLDPVNYGYTF
TRBJ1-5 | TRBV19 | CASSIAALRNQPQHF
TRBJ1-2 | TRBV3-1/TRBV3-2 | CASSPRTGHGYTF
TRBJ1-3 | TRBV27 | CASSGQGSGNTIYF
TRBJ1-1 | TRBV6-5 | CASSYSYRAEAFF
TRBJ2-5 | TRBV5-1 | CASSPGGPVQETQYF